The T cell receptor beta chain under discussion was sequenced for a study of long-term antiretroviral therapy in people with HIV (dated by TCRdb to about 2022). For the wider study: The earliest samples were collected roughly a decade before the 2015 WHO recommendation for immediate ART, at a time when ART was usually postponed until CD4 counts fell. This retrospective serial study examined whether starting ART and sustained HIV suppression were associated with changes in the composition and diversity of the TRB repertoire in peripheral blood. From over 25 adults with confirmed HIV infection, the cohort provided 192 cryopreserved PBMC samples, gathered serially across a mean of around six years (range 1-12). About 40% of the 30 participants with HIV were female. No cross-contamination during QIAcube processing was shown when test extractions of a monoclonal T-cell line were performed alongside roughly 30 polyclonal samples.

Results and caveats for the whole study, not just this receptor: Since PBMC availability was limited, sequencing covered only the TCR beta chain, with no alpha chain pairing. Inferences about post-ART repertoire changes are limited because no data were available on ART adherence, viral resistance or therapy changes. Starting ART was linked to a significant rise in TRB diversity, yet even after long-term ART the diversity remained significantly lower than in transplant donor controls. The repertoire was dominated across all time points by expanded TRB clones identified before ART initiation, although this dominance was seen to fluctuate and to decrease in many PLHIV after ART. Because cell numbers in pre-ART samples were limited, unsorted PBMC were profiled instead of sorted CD4+ and CD8+ T cells. HIV repertoires had narrower CDR3 length ranges than controls, and the network structure suggested an antigen-experienced repertoire that shifted only slightly toward naive after ART. The samples span the years 2004 to 2017, and the ART regimens used may be less effective than current regimens.

The immunoSEQ hsTCRB v3.0 assay was used at survey level resolution to sequence the TRB variable region. The targeted TRB sequencing depth was 40,000-50,000 T-cell genomes per sample. An Illumina MiSeq with a v3 150-cycle kit was used to sequence the pooled TRB libraries. Under the source paper's analysis protocol: Repertoire analysis ran in R within a reproducible Nextflow workflow covering QC, data transformation and analysis. Custom analyses were implemented in LymphoSeq2, an R package for AIRR-Seq data exploration. Four samples yielding fewer than 5000 total TRB sequences were excluded, leaving approximately 190 analyzed HIV repertoires. Among the 180 to 200 HIV repertoires that were kept, 59 were collected before ART initiation and roughly 130 were collected after ART initiation. Repertoires were downsampled to 5000 TRB nucleotide sequences, with summary statistics averaged over 100 downsampling iterations. TRB sequences were retained for analysis only if CDR3 regions of at least seven amino acids were present. Diversity was measured with a Shannon entropy-derived clonality score and the Gini coefficient. In repertoire networks, the top 5000 CDR3 amino acid sequences were linked whenever an edit distance of one separated two sequences. For TRB CDR3 amino acid sequences, GLIPH2 was used to predict antigen specificity groups and MHC restriction. To flag known CMV, EBV, HIV or tissue antigen associations, CDR3 amino acid sequences were matched against VDJdb and McPAS-TCR. Pre-ART, post-ART and control groups were compared with Wilcoxon signed-rank tests and Holm-Bonferroni correction. TCRdb retrieved this table from immuneACCESS and kept in-frame rearrangements only. Not all clones are present; in checked studies, unresolved V genes account for under half, and no reason is known for the remainder. Clone size and the V and J calls come from that table; the DNA yielded D and trimming. For this sample there are 40,000 to 50,000 clones; about 94% appear just once. 2.2% of the sample goes to the ten largest clones.

The CDR3 numbers 12 residues from cysteine through phenylalanine. The read is trimmed to its CDR3 DNA, 36 bases read in frame from base 1. The CDR1 and CDR2 encoded by the germline V gene are MNHEY and SVGAGI. V is pared back by 7 bases and J by 4 bases, with 10 bases lying between the germline termini. Participants were included only if at least one PBMC sample before ART initiation and at least two post-ART samples were available. All participants with HIV were treated in the United States of America. Cryopreserved samples of about 0.9-11 million PBMC were thawed and washed before DNA extraction. At the time of the earliest PBMC sample, participants with HIV were aged between roughly 20 and 60 years. PBMC samples were contributed by each participant from 1-4 timepoints before ART initiation and 2-8 timepoints after ART initiation, with a median of 7 samples. Serial HIV viral load, CD4+ T-cell count, ART history and demographic data were obtained for every participant. Genomic DNA was extracted from unsorted PBMC with a Qiagen kit on a QIAcube, processed in batches of 12 samples.

As to this clone: This clone's antigen is unknown. No base quality information exists; no much larger clone differs at one position.

The sequence links TRBV6-5 to TRBJ1-2, with no D gene named confidently. The sample consisted of unsorted PBMCs, taken about 9 years after starting antiretroviral therapy. The sequence came from a man under 40 with HIV. The sequence in DNA is TGTGCCAGCACGGGCAACAGCTATGGCTACACCTTC. Its amino acids are CASTGNSYGYTF.